The rows below give T cell receptor beta chains drawn from one sample of a study of human T cells and chemical hapten exposure. TCRdb redid the calling of the RACE reads with MiXCR, one entry per CDR3 protein. The sample shows 75,000 to 80,000 distinct CDR3 sequences, 8.5% to 9.5% of them seen only once. Sequences were obtained from whole blood. Every receptor here comes from a female donor in good health. Some clones in this sample may be carry-over from other donors' samples. Each CDR3 is given with its conserved first and last residue. D genes are given only for firm matches. Size values are once, few and many counts, or a class for expanded clones, and some rows have none.

j_call | v_call | clone_size | d_call | cdr3_aa | cdr3_nt
TRBJ2-3 | TRBV7-9 | - | TRBD2 | CASSLTSGRTDTQYF | TGTGCCAGCAGCTTAACTAGCGGGCGCACAGATACGCAGTATTTT
TRBJ1-4 | TRBV3-1 | - | - | CASSQGTGMREKLFF | TGTGCCAGCAGCCAAGGGACGGGGATGAGGGAAAAACTGTTTTTT
TRBJ2-6 | TRBV4-3 | few | - | CASSHLGSSGANVLTF | TGCGCCAGCAGCCACCTCGGGTCCTCTGGGGCCAACGTCCTGACTTTC
TRBJ2-5 | TRBV6-5 | few | - | CASYSGVASWKTQYF | TGTGCCAGCTATTCCGGGGTAGCGAGTTGGAAGACCCAGTACTTC
TRBJ1-5 | TRBV12-3/TRBV12-4 | many | - | CASSFGNTYQPQHF | TGTGCCAGCAGTTTCGGTAACACTTATCAGCCCCAGCATTTT
TRBJ1-1 | TRBV7-9 | few | TRBD1 | CASSSTGTGGTEAFF | TGTGCCAGCAGCTCCACCGGGACAGGGGGTACTGAAGCTTTCTTT
TRBJ1-5 | TRBV27 | few | TRBD1 | CASRSNRGLGPQHF | TGTGCCAGCAGATCCAACAGGGGTCTGGGGCCCCAGCATTTT
TRBJ1-1 | TRBV6-9 | many | - | CASILVRDLEAFF | TGTGCCAGCATCCTGGTGAGGGACCTTGAAGCTTTCTTT
TRBJ2-3 | TRBV20-1 | few | - | CSAPRGETDTQYF | TGCAGTGCCCCCAGGGGCGAGACAGATACGCAGTATTTT
TRBJ1-3 | TRBV30 | many | - | CAWNRDSGNTIYF | TGTGCCTGGAATAGGGACTCTGGAAACACCATATATTTT
TRBJ1-4 | TRBV4-1 | - | - | CASSLPKGATNEKLFF | TGCGCCAGCAGCCTCCCGAAGGGCGCAACTAATGAAAAACTGTTTTTT
TRBJ1-5 | TRBV19 | - | - | CASRLRGEEQPQHF | TGTGCCAGTAGACTCAGGGGTGAGGAACAGCCCCAGCATTTT
TRBJ1-2 | TRBV20-1 | - | - | CSASSSGQNYGYTF | TGCAGTGCTAGCTCCTCCGGACAGAACTATGGCTACACCTTC
TRBJ2-5 | TRBV9 | many | TRBD2 | CASSVVRGGQETQYF | TGTGCCAGCAGCGTAGTGCGCGGGGGGCAAGAGACCCAGTACTTC
TRBJ2-3 | TRBV9 | few | TRBD1 | CASSPGTAQDTQYF | TGTGCCAGCAGCCCAGGGACAGCACAAGATACGCAGTATTTT
TRBJ2-7 | TRBV3-2 | - | - | CASTGPGQAVEQYF | TGTGCCAGCACCGGACCGGGACAGGCGGTCGAGCAGTACTTC
TRBJ2-5 | TRBV6-5 | few | TRBD1 | CASSWLKGARQETQYF | TGTGCCAGCAGTTGGCTAAAGGGGGCGAGGCAAGAGACCCAGTACTTC
TRBJ2-7 | TRBV11-1 | - | TRBD1 | CASSRAGQGYEQYF | TGTGCCAGCAGCCGCGCGGGACAGGGTTACGAGCAGTACTTC
TRBJ2-3 | TRBV20-1 | many | - | CSARDGGSGYTDTQYF | TGCAGTGCTAGAGATGGAGGTAGCGGCTACACAGATACGCAGTATTTT
TRBJ1-5 | TRBV7-8 | many | TRBD1 | CASSLRDRGNQPQHF | TGTGCCAGCAGCTTAAGGGACAGGGGCAATCAGCCCCAGCATTTT
TRBJ2-1 | TRBV4-3 | - | TRBD1 | CASSQDRDWYNEQFF | TGCGCCAGCAGCCAGGACAGGGATTGGTACAATGAGCAGTTCTTC
TRBJ1-4 | TRBV4-3 | - | - | CASSQLLSGQGFEKLFF | TGCGCCAGCAGCCAATTGTTATCGGGACAAGGATTTGAAAAACTGTTTTTT
TRBJ2-3 | TRBV4-3 | many | TRBD2 | CASSQEGLANTQYF | TGCGCCAGCAGCCAAGAGGGACTAGCAAATACGCAGTATTTT
TRBJ2-7 | TRBV20-1 | few | - | CSARNSYEQYF | TGCAGTGCTAGAAACAGCTACGAGCAGTACTTC
TRBJ1-5 | TRBV12-3/TRBV12-4 | many | TRBD1 | CASSLGTGGRDQPQHF | TGTGCCAGCAGTTTAGGGACAGGGGGCCGTGATCAGCCCCAGCATTTT
TRBJ1-5 | TRBV5-5 | many | - | CASSLPDQPQHF | TGTGCCAGCAGCTTGCCCGATCAGCCCCAGCATTTT
TRBJ2-5 | TRBV4-3 | many | - | CASSQNRAQGETQYF | TGCGCCAGCAGCCAGAACAGGGCCCAAGGAGAGACCCAGTACTTC
TRBJ2-7 | TRBV12-3/TRBV12-4 | few | - | CASSLRTDLPGEQYF | TGTGCCAGCAGTCTCCGGACGGACCTCCCCGGCGAGCAGTACTTC
TRBJ2-6 | TRBV19 | few | TRBD1 | CASSPLTGSGNGANVLTF | TGTGCCAGTAGTCCCCTGACAGGGTCGGGGAACGGGGCCAACGTCCTGACTTTC
TRBJ2-3 | TRBV2 | - | - | CASGLEGSTDTQYF | TGTGCCAGCGGGCTCGAGGGTAGCACAGATACGCAGTATTTT
TRBJ1-1 | TRBV12-3/TRBV12-4 | - | - | CASGGLMNTEAFF | TGTGCCAGCGGAGGGTTAATGAACACTGAAGCTTTCTTT
TRBJ2-2 | TRBV7-9 | few | - | CASSSTGIGELFF | TGTGCCAGCAGCTCCACAGGAATCGGGGAGCTGTTTTTT
TRBJ2-7 | TRBV7-2 | few | - | CASSPSYEQYF | TGTGCCAGCAGCCCGTCCTACGAGCAGTACTTC
TRBJ2-1 | TRBV27 | many | - | CASRPDRPNEQFF | TGTGCCAGCAGACCTGACAGGCCCAATGAGCAGTTCTTC
TRBJ2-1 | TRBV11-2 | - | - | CASSSGLNEQFF | TGTGCCAGCAGCTCAGGTTTGAATGAGCAGTTCTTC
TRBJ2-7 | TRBV4-2 | few | TRBD1 | CASSRRTGEAYEQYF | TGTGCCAGCAGCCGAAGGACAGGGGAGGCCTACGAGCAGTACTTC
TRBJ1-1 | TRBV5-1 | many | - | CASSFEPQAEAFF | TGCGCCAGCAGCTTCGAACCCCAGGCTGAAGCTTTCTTT
TRBJ2-3 | TRBV7-3 | - | TRBD1 | CASSSWTGDTQYF | TGTGCCAGCAGCTCGTGGACAGGGGATACGCAGTATTTT
TRBJ2-3 | TRBV20-1 | - | - | CSARTPAGGSTDTQYF | TGCAGTGCTAGAACCCCGGCCGGGGGCAGCACAGATACGCAGTATTTT
TRBJ2-1 | TRBV7-8 | many | TRBD2 | CASSPRTSGLYNEQFF | TGTGCCAGCAGCCCTCGTACTAGCGGGCTATACAATGAGCAGTTCTTC
TRBJ1-5 | TRBV20-1 | few | - | CSARDPRGWNQPQHF | TGCAGTGCTAGAGATCCTCGGGGTTGGAATCAGCCCCAGCATTTT
TRBJ1-2 | TRBV18 | few | TRBD1 | CASSLPGQANYGYTF | TGTGCCAGCTCACTACCGGGACAGGCTAACTATGGCTACACCTTC
TRBJ1-2 | TRBV14 | - | - | CASSLPRPGSLTTYGYTF | TGTGCCAGCAGCCTCCCCCGACCGGGATCCCTAACCACCTATGGCTACACCTTC
TRBJ1-1 | TRBV29-1 | many | - | CSVTPRLHTEAFF | TGCAGCGTAACCCCCCGGCTCCACACTGAAGCTTTCTTT
TRBJ1-1 | TRBV7-9 | - | - | CASSSLKPEAFF | TGTGCCAGCAGCTCCCTAAAGCCTGAAGCTTTCTTT
TRBJ1-5 | TRBV5-6 | few | - | CASSLGTVAEPQHF | TGTGCCAGCAGCTTGGGGACGGTTGCCGAACCCCAGCATTTT
TRBJ2-7 | TRBV7-9 | many | TRBD1 | CASSLEGTGAYEQYF | TGTGCCAGCAGCTTAGAGGGGACAGGGGCTTACGAGCAGTACTTC